A single sample is the source of the 28 T cell receptor beta chains below, sequenced in a study of cytomegalovirus exposure and HLA in healthy donors. PCR employed 60 Vbeta and 13 Jbeta primers. Profiling relied on immunoSEQ multiplex PCR, and the TCRdb table lists in-frame clones only, not all of them. The data hold tens of thousands of clones, with roughly 80% observed a single time. The sample consisted of PBMCs. These receptors were taken from a man aged 35-49 years in good health and CMV-seronegative.

The chain recombines TRBV2 with TRBJ1-2; D is ambiguous. This CDR3 region has 14 residues. Trimming removed 6 bases at V and 3 bases at J, with 14 bases between. Per the germline V gene, CDR1 is SNHLY and CDR2 is FYNNEI. The DNA for the CDR3 is TGTGCCAGCAGAAAACAGACGGTAGACTATGGCTACACCTTC. This encodes CASRKQTVDYGYTF.

The chain joins TRBV5-4 to TRBJ2-3; 12 nucleotides agree with TRBD2. Germline trimming cut 4 bases from V and 6 bases from J; bases unmatched to any gene: 15. From germline, CDR1 is SGHNT and CDR2 YYREEE (reference sequence). CDR3 length equals 18 residues. CDR3 region: CASSDRRASGRATDTQYF. The CDR3 DNA follows: TGTGCCAGCAGCGACCGAAGGGCTAGCGGGAGGGCCACGGATACGCAGTATTTT.

This clone has just a few counts. The gene calls are TRBV5-5 and TRBJ1-1, with 12 bases aligning to TRBD1. The junction had 3 bases not matched to a gene; V was cut back by 9 bases and J by 0 bases. Per germline, CDR1 SGHKS and CDR2 YYEKEE (reference sequence). The CDR3 loop spans 14 amino acids. The CDR3 bases are TGTGCCACACGGGACAGGGGGCTGAACACTGAAGCTTTCTTT. Translating gives CATRDRGLNTEAFF.

The chain recombines TRBV6-1 with TRBJ2-7, with 10 bases fitting TRBD1. The germline V gene has CDR1 MNHNS and CDR2 SASEGT. J was trimmed by 8 bases and V by 5 bases; bases with no gene match: 6. CDR3 size: 13 residues. The CDR3 protein is CASSRDRGTQQYF. In DNA form, the CDR3 reads TGTGCCAGCAGTCGGGACAGGGGCACCCAGCAGTACTTC.

The J gene is TRBJ2-6, the V gene TRBV5-6; no firm D call. This CDR3 has 16 amino acids. Germline V gives CDR1 SGHDT, CDR2 YYEEEE. V was cut by 2 bases and J by 2 bases, with 11 bases left in between. CDR3 DNA sequence: TGTGCCAGCAGCTTCCCGACTCTGGCTGGGGCCAACGTCCTGACTTTC. Encoded protein: CASSFPTLAGANVLTF. Using reference TRBV5-6 and TRBJ2-6 for the parts outside the CDR3, the full variable domain is DAGVTQSPTHLIKTRGQQVTLRCSPKSGHDTVSWYQQALGQGPQFIFQYYEEEERQRGNFPDRFSGHQFPNYSSELNVNALLLGDSALYLCASSFPTLAGANVLTFGAGSRLTVL.

The V gene is TRBV7-9, the J gene TRBJ1-4; TRBD1 is a possible D gene (6 bases). The CDR3 runs to 15 residues. The V gene lost 4 bases and the J gene lost 3 bases, with 12 bases spanning the gap. Germline lookup yields CDR1 SEHNR and CDR2 FQNEAQ (reference sequence). CDR3 in DNA: TGTGCCAGCAGCTCCAGGGGTAGCGCTAATGAAAAACTGTTTTTT. Translating it yields CASSSRGSANEKLFF. The variable domain in full, completed from reference TRBV7-9 and TRBJ1-4, reads DTGVSQNPRHKITKRGQNVTFRCDPISEHNRLYWYRQTLGQGPEFLTYFQNEAQLEKSRLLSDRFSAERPKGSFSTLEIQRTEQGDSAMYLCASSSRGSANEKLFFGSGTQLSVL.

The CDR3 reads CASSGTRYEQFF. The CDR3 DNA reads TGCGCCAGCAGCGGCACCCGTTATGAGCAGTTCTTC. V usage is TRBV4-1 and J usage is TRBJ2-1; D is unclear. The CDR3 is 12 amino acids. Trimming took 5 bases from V and 8 from J, leaving 10 bases between them. Germline CDR1 MGHRA, CDR2 YSYEKL.

This chain uses TRBV28 with TRBJ2-1; 9 nucleotides match TRBD2. J gave up 9 bases and V 3 bases, and 9 bases lay outside the gene matches. This CDR3 is 15 amino acids long. CDR1 is MDHEN and CDR2 is SYDVKM in the germline V gene. CDR3 loop: CASSLSTSGGVEQFF. The CDR3 DNA follows: TGTGCCAGCAGTTTGTCGACTAGCGGAGGGGTTGAGCAGTTCTTC.

This chain links TRBV5-1 with TRBJ2-2; D is perhaps TRBD1 (5 bases). The CDR3 is 16 residues long. Germline V gene data show CDR1 as SGHRS and CDR2 as YFSETQ. Trimming took 0 bases from V and 4 from J, leaving 13 bases between them. The chain's CDR3 is CASSLARQGATGELFF. The CDR3 region has the DNA TGCGCCAGCAGCTTGGCGCGGCAGGGTGCCACCGGGGAGCTGTTTTTT.

The V and J genes are TRBV7-6 and TRBJ1-1; TRBD1 might be the D (5 bases). V shed 5 bases and J shed 6 bases, with 19 bases lying between them. This CDR3 region has 15 residues. CDR1 SGHVS and CDR2 FNYEAQ come from the germline V gene. In nucleotides, the CDR3 is TGTGCCAGCAGCCCATTAGGGGCGGACCTTCCTGAAGCTTTCTTT. Protein sequence: CASSPLGADLPEAFF.

This chain uses TRBV28 with TRBJ2-1; 13 nucleotides align to TRBD2. V gave up 5 bases and J gave up 10 bases; unmatched junction bases: 8. The CDR3 extends over 15 amino acids. Looked up from germline, CDR1 is MDHEN and CDR2 is SYDVKM. The CDR3 protein is CASSRTSGSPWEQFF. The CDR3 bases are TGTGCCAGCAGTAGGACTAGCGGGAGTCCCTGGGAGCAGTTCTTC. Complete variable domain (other parts from reference TRBV28 and TRBJ2-1): DVKVTQSSRYLVKRTGEKVFLECVQDMDHENMFWYRQDPGLGLRLIYFSYDVKMKEKGDIPEGYSVSREKKERFSLILESASTNQTSMYLCASSRTSGSPWEQFFGPGTRLTVL.

This clone was picked up a small number of times. This chain uses TRBV29-1 with TRBJ1-2; D is unclear. Germline assignment: CDR1 SQVTM and CDR2 ANQGSEA. The CDR3 sequence is 11 residues long. CDR3 residues: CSVSGGSGYTF. CDR3 nucleotides: TGCAGTGTCTCAGGAGGTTCTGGCTACACCTTC.

The chain uses TRBV6-5 and TRBJ2-3; tentative D call: TRBD2 (6 bases). The CDR3 has 15 residues. From germline, CDR1 is MNHEY and CDR2 SVGAGI. V was cut by 2 bases and J by 4 bases, with 13 bases left in between. CDR3 region: CASSYTTSPADTQYF. Written as DNA, the CDR3 is TGTGCCAGCAGTTACACTACTAGCCCCGCAGATACGCAGTATTTT.

This clone was seen more than once but under ten times. The V gene is TRBV14, the J gene TRBJ2-3, with TRBD2 identical over 13 bases. J was trimmed by 10 bases and V by 2 bases; bases with no gene match: 9. Per the germline V gene, CDR1 is SGHDN and CDR2 is FVKESK. The CDR3 spans 16 residues. The CDR3 loop reads CASSQLSLAGGFPQYF. Here the CDR3 DNA reads TGTGCCAGCAGCCAATTATCACTAGCGGGAGGGTTTCCGCAGTATTTT.

J is TRBJ2-1 and V is TRBV7-8; 11 positions match TRBD1. In germline, CDR1 is SGHVS, CDR2 FQNEAQ. With V trimmed by 5 bases and J by 4 bases, 13 bases remained unmatched. This CDR3 is built from 18 residues. CDR3 nucleotides: TGTGCCAGCAGCACCTACATCATGGGGGACAGGGGGTACAATGAGCAGTTCTTC. It is translated as CASSTYIMGDRGYNEQFF.

This clone was seen only once. The genes are TRBV19 and TRBJ1-1; D gene unclear. The ends were cut back, 4 bases at V and 0 bases at J, with 12 bases in the middle. This CDR3 is 15 amino acids long. In germline, CDR1 is LNHDA, CDR2 SQIVND (reference sequence). The CDR3 spells CASSRNKEVNTEAFF. DNA of the CDR3: TGTGCCAGTAGTAGAAACAAGGAGGTGAACACTGAAGCTTTCTTT.

A few counts support this clone. V is TRBV7-3 and J is TRBJ1-1; D is uncertain. In germline, CDR1 is SGHTA, CDR2 FQGTGA. The CDR3 is 13 amino acids. V lost 3 bases to trimming and J lost 4 bases, with 9 bases between them. Written as DNA, the CDR3 is TGTGCCAGCAGCTTTGGCGGAGGCACTGAAGCTTTCTTT. Its translation: CASSFGGGTEAFF.

V usage is TRBV11-3 and J usage is TRBJ1-6; 7 positions agree with TRBD1. The length of the CDR3 is 15 residues. With V trimmed by 5 bases and J by 9 bases, 10 bases remained unmatched. Looked up from germline, CDR1 is SGHNT and CDR2 is YENEEA. CDR3 DNA sequence: TGTGCCAGCAGCACCAGACAGGGTGGGGGTTCACCCCTCCACTTT. The encoded protein is CASSTRQGGGSPLHF.

This clone showed up just a few times. This chain uses TRBV28 with TRBJ1-5; possibly TRBD1 for D (6 bases). CDR1 and CDR2 (germline): MDHEN, SYDVKM. With 10 bases removed from V and 1 base from J, the gap between germline ends came to 14 bases. The CDR3 length is 14 residues. CDR3: CATQDSLSNQPQHF. The CDR3 nucleotides are TGTGCCACCCAGGACAGTTTGAGCAATCAGCCCCAGCATTTT.

This chain connects TRBV7-9 to TRBJ2-5, with TRBD1 matching over 8 bases. The CDR3 consists of 16 residues. The germline CDR1 and CDR2 sequences are SEHNR and FQNEAQ (reference sequence). With V trimmed by 5 bases and J by 4 bases, 12 bases remained unmatched. CDR3 bases: TGTGCCAGCAGCCTGCGTCTACAGGGGGGCGGAGAGACCCAGTACTTC. Protein sequence: CASSLRLQGGGETQYF.

The chain uses TRBV7-9 and TRBJ1-6, with TRBD1 matching over 8 bases. The CDR3 has 15 amino acids. CDR1 is SEHNR and CDR2 is FQNEAQ in the germline V gene (reference sequence). Trimming removed 5 bases from V and 5 bases from J; junction bases left unmatched: 5. The CDR3 region is CASSPQGVDNSPLHF. CDR3 in DNA: TGTGCCAGCAGCCCACAGGGGGTGGATAATTCACCCCTCCACTTT.

V and J are TRBV6-5 and TRBJ1-6; tentative D call: TRBD1 (6 bases). CDR1 and CDR2 (germline): MNHEY, SVGAGI. This CDR3 is built from 15 residues. V shed 6 bases and J shed 10 bases, with 19 bases lying between them. CDR3 in amino acids: CASSRSRDMESPLHF. Written as DNA, the CDR3 is TGTGCCAGCAGCCGAAGCCGGGACATGGAATCACCCCTCCACTTT.

The chain links TRBV10-1 to TRBJ1-1; possible D gene TRBD1, 5 bases. V dropped 6 bases and J dropped 10 bases, with 15 bases sitting between them. Germline V gene data show CDR1 as WNHNN and CDR2 as SYGVQD (reference sequence). This CDR3 comprises 12 residues. The CDR3 DNA reads as TGCGCCAGCAGCCCCGCAGGGCGAGCAGCTTTCTTT. Residues: CASSPAGRAAFF.

The V gene is TRBV28, the J gene TRBJ1-2; 8 bases are a match to TRBD1. This CDR3 is built from 13 residues. The V segment lost 5 bases and the J segment 4 bases; nucleotides outside the gene matches: 3. The V gene's germline CDR1 is MDHEN and CDR2 SYDVKM. The CDR3: CASSRTGSYGYTF. DNA of the CDR3: TGTGCCAGCAGTCGGACAGGGAGCTATGGCTACACCTTC.

The chain combines TRBV28 with TRBJ1-2; D remains ambiguous. CDR1 MDHEN and CDR2 SYDVKM come from the germline V gene. With 3 bases removed from V and 4 bases from J, the gap between germline ends came to 6 bases. This CDR3 has 12 amino acids. This chain's CDR3 is CASSLGSYGYTF. In DNA, the CDR3 is TGTGCCAGCAGTTTGGGGAGCTATGGCTACACCTTC.

This clone was detected a few times. This chain joins TRBV2 and TRBJ1-1; no clear D gene. This CDR3 contains 16 residues. Germline lookup yields CDR1 SNHLY and CDR2 FYNNEI. V was shortened by 4 bases and J by 1 base, with 16 bases between the two germline ends. This CDR3 is CASSVEGGVKNTEAFF. The CDR3 nucleotides are TGTGCCAGCAGTGTAGAGGGTGGGGTAAAGAACACTGAAGCTTTCTTT.

The V and J genes are TRBV5-4 and TRBJ1-2; 8 bases are a match to TRBD1. J gave up 12 bases and V 0 bases, and 16 bases lay outside the gene matches. This CDR3 is 16 amino acids long. The germline V gene has CDR1 SGHNT and CDR2 YYREEE (reference sequence). The CDR3 sequence is CASSLGGGQGGSDDTF. The CDR3 bases are TGTGCCAGCAGCTTGGGTGGAGGACAGGGAGGGTCGGATGACACCTTC. The full variable domain, in which reference TRBV5-4 and TRBJ1-2 provide the parts outside the CDR3, is ETGVTQSPTHLIKTRGQQVTLRCSSQSGHNTVSWYQQALGQGPQFIFQYYREEENGRGNFPPRFSGLQFPNYSSELNVNALELDDSALYLCASSLGGGQGGSDDTFGSGTRLTVV.

The chain is built from TRBV5-1 and TRBJ2-2, with 12 bases lining up with TRBD2. CDR1 SGHRS and CDR2 YFSETQ come from the germline V gene. The CDR3 runs 18 residues. J lost 1 base, V lost 2 bases, and 6 bases had no gene match. CDR3 DNA sequence: TGCGCCAGCAGCTTCAGGCTAGCGGGAGGGATGAACACCGGGGAGCTGTTTTTT. It is translated as CASSFRLAGGMNTGELFF. Full variable domain (missing parts from reference TRBV5-1 and TRBJ2-2): KAGVTQTPRYLIKTRGQQVTLSCSPISGHRSVSWYQQTPGQGLQFLFEYFSETQRNKGNFPGRFSGRQFSNSRSEMNVSTLELGDSALYLCASSFRLAGGMNTGELFFGEGSRLTVL.